This T cell receptor (beta chain) was found in a study of shared clonotypes between healthy human individuals. There are 15 residues in the CDR3. CDR1 MGHRA and CDR2 YSYEKL come from the germline V gene. V dropped 6 bases and J dropped 3; count of bases not matched to a gene: 9. The naive CD8 fraction comprised CD45RO-negative cells positively selected for CCR7 and excluded terminally differentiated effector memory CD45RA+ cells. There were only Caucasian adults among the donors, and all lived in Nashville, Tennessee. In the authors' methods: Owing to the provision of junction-only sequences devoid of quality scores by immunoSEQ, filtering differed. TCRdb's table, derived via immunoSEQ multiplex PCR, lists solely in-frame clones and lacks some. V and J calls and clone size are those listed in that table; D and trimming were worked out from the DNA. In the table there are some 1,900,000 clones, approximately 94% of which are singletons.

V usage is TRBV4-1 and J usage is TRBJ2-3; 7 bases align to TRBD1. The receptor's source is a man aged 18 to 29 in good health. Sequencing was performed on naive CD8+ T cells sorted from blood. CDR3 sequence reads: CASRSETGSTDTQYF. In DNA, the CDR3 is TGCGCCAGCAGGTCAGAGACAGGGTCAACAGATACGCAGTATTTT.